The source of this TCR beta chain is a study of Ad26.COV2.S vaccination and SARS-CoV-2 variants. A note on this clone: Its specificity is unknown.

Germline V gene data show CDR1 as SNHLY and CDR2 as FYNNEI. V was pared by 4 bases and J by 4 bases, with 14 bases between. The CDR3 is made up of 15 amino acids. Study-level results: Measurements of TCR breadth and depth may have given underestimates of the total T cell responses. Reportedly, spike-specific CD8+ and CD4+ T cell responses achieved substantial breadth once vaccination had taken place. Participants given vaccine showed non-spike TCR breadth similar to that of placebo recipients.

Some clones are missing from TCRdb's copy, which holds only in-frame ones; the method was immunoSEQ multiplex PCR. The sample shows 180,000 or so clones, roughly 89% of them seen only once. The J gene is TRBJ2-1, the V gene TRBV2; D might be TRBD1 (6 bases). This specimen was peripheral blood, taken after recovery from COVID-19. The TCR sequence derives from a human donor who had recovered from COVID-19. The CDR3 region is CASSARKGDYNEQFF. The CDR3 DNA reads TGTGCCAGCAGTGCGCGGAAGGGGGATTACAATGAGCAGTTCTTC.